This TCR beta chain stems from a study of blood T cell repertoires in COVID-19. Across the whole study: PBMCs, B-cell-depleted T cells, or T cells were the source of the cDNA or gDNA that made up the material.

Trimming stripped 1 base from V and 0 bases from J, with 10 bases between. This CDR3 region has 15 residues. In germline, CDR1 is SEHNR, CDR2 FQNEAQ (reference sequence). Individuals drawn from around 25 US areas were roughly 18 to 95 years old. Two negative PCRs, clearance, or symptom resolution characterized the recovered Cohort 3 donors. The assay was immunoSEQ multiplex PCR, and TCRdb's table has in-frame clones only and misses some. The sample lists hundreds of thousands of clones, about 82% seen once, with 2% to 2.5% in the top ten. The sequenced material came from PBMCs or T cells enriched from blood (not recorded which). The TCR originated in a woman aged 50 to 60 who had recovered from COVID-19. The chain employs TRBV7-9 and TRBJ2-7, with D tentatively TRBD1 (6 bases). DNA for the CDR3: TGTGCCAGCAGCTTAGTCGGACAGTACTCCTACGAGCAGTACTTC. This encodes CASSLVGQYSYEQYF.